The rows below give T cell receptor beta chains drawn from one sample of a study of shared clonotypes between healthy human individuals. The assay was immunoSEQ multiplex PCR, and TCRdb's table has in-frame clones only and misses some. Of over 300,000 clones listed, around 87% were seen once; the top ten hold under 20%. Input material: memory CD8+ T cells sorted from blood. These receptors were obtained from a man between 18 and 35 years old in good health. Each CDR3 is given with its conserved first and last residue. Each record gives: V gene, D gene, clone size, J gene, CDR3 protein, CDR3 DNA. D genes are given only for firm matches. Clone size, where shown, is once, few, many, or a class for clones that have expanded.

v_gene: TRBV27
d_gene: TRBD2
abundance: many
j_gene: TRBJ2-1
CDR3aa: CASSWVGRAPERNEQFF
CDR3nt: TGTGCCAGCAGTTGGGTAGGGAGGGCCCCTGAAAGGAATGAGCAGTTCTTC

v_gene: TRBV28
d_gene: -
abundance: many
j_gene: TRBJ2-2
CDR3aa: CASSLDYTGELFF
CDR3nt: TGTGCCAGCAGTTTGGATTACACCGGGGAGCTGTTTTTT

v_gene: TRBV19
d_gene: -
abundance: -
j_gene: TRBJ1-6
CDR3aa: CAGGTADSPLHF
CDR3nt: TGTGCCGGGGGGACGGCTGATTCACCCCTCCACTTT

v_gene: TRBV5-1
d_gene: -
abundance: -
j_gene: TRBJ2-7
CDR3aa: CASSGWTDDEQYF
CDR3nt: TGCGCCAGCAGCGGATGGACGGATGACGAGCAGTACTTC

v_gene: TRBV11-2
d_gene: -
abundance: -
j_gene: TRBJ2-4
CDR3aa: CASSSRGLAKNIQYF
CDR3nt: TGTGCCAGCAGCTCTAGGGGTTTAGCCAAAAACATTCAGTACTTC

v_gene: TRBV2
d_gene: TRBD1
abundance: once
j_gene: TRBJ2-2
CDR3aa: CASRQTGPTNTGELFF
CDR3nt: TGTGCCAGCAGGCAGACAGGGCCCACGAACACCGGGGAGCTGTTTTTT

v_gene: TRBV29-1
d_gene: -
abundance: once
j_gene: TRBJ2-3
CDR3aa: CSVEGTKSSTDTQYF
CDR3nt: TGCAGCGTTGAGGGGACAAAGTCCAGCACAGATACGCAGTATTTT

v_gene: TRBV5-8
d_gene: TRBD1
abundance: -
j_gene: TRBJ2-5
CDR3aa: CASSILWGTAAGQETQYF
CDR3nt: TGTGCCAGCAGCATACTATGGGGGACAGCGGCTGGACAAGAGACCCAGTACTTC

v_gene: TRBV10-1
d_gene: -
abundance: -
j_gene: TRBJ2-7
CDR3aa: CASSEGTSGPQYF
CDR3nt: TGCGCCAGCAGTGAGGGGACTTCGGGACCGCAGTACTTC

v_gene: TRBV7-9
d_gene: -
abundance: -
j_gene: TRBJ2-5
CDR3aa: CASTPSGSQETQYF
CDR3nt: TGTGCCAGCACCCCCAGCGGCAGCCAAGAGACCCAGTACTTC

v_gene: TRBV6-6
d_gene: -
abundance: few
j_gene: TRBJ1-4
CDR3aa: CASSSRAPYEKLFF
CDR3nt: TGTGCCAGCAGTTCCAGGGCCCCGTATGAAAAACTGTTTTTT

v_gene: TRBV29-1
d_gene: TRBD1
abundance: -
j_gene: TRBJ1-2
CDR3aa: CSVEPQGATGYGYTF
CDR3nt: TGCAGCGTTGAACCTCAGGGGGCCACTGGCTATGGCTACACCTTC